These 18 T cell receptor beta chains were all obtained from the same sample, sequenced in a study of OX40 agonist ivuxolimab in advanced cancers. Profiling relied on immunoSEQ multiplex PCR, and the TCRdb table lists in-frame clones only, not all of them. The table shows about 100,000 clones, with about 96% occurring only once. The sequencing used CD4+ or CD8+ T cells sorted from blood, collected in a trial of the OX40 agonist ivuxolimab. These receptors were obtained from an adult with an advanced solid tumor such as melanoma, head and neck, liver or kidney cancer.

The chain joins TRBV7-9 to TRBJ1-1; D ambiguous. This CDR3 has 11 amino acids. V was clipped by 8 bases and J by 2 bases, with 6 bases between them. The germline V gene encodes CDR1 SEHNR and CDR2 FQNEAQ (reference sequence). The DNA of the CDR3 is TGTGCCAGCGAACGTAACACTGAAGCTTTCTTT. Translating gives CASERNTEAFF.

The count of this clone is one. The V call is TRBV25-1, the J call TRBJ2-5; no firm D call. The CDR3 runs to 15 residues. Trimming removed 2 bases at V and 5 bases at J, with 15 bases between. The germline V gene has CDR1 MGHDK and CDR2 SYGVNS. In DNA, the CDR3 is TGTGCCAGCAGTGAACTCGGATTGGGTTTGGAGACCCAGTACTTC. Its protein is CASSELGLGLETQYF.

Only one count was recorded for this clone. The chain has TRBV6-5 and TRBJ2-1; D ambiguous. The V gene's germline CDR1 is MNHEY and CDR2 SVGAGI. Trimming took 4 bases from V and 8 from J, leaving 9 bases between them. The CDR3 is 12 amino acids. CDR3 loop: CASSLNLDEQFF. CDR3 nucleotides: TGTGCCAGCAGTTTGAATCTGGATGAGCAGTTCTTC.

This chain links TRBV7-6 with TRBJ2-3, with 9 bases identical to TRBD1. Germline values: CDR1 SGHVS, CDR2 FNYEAQ. CDR3 size: 17 residues. The trim removed 4 bases at V and 3 bases at J, leaving 11 bases unmatched. The CDR3, as DNA: TGTGCCAGCAGCTCGGGGGCCGGGACAGGGTGGACAGATACGCAGTATTTT. It translates to CASSSGAGTGWTDTQYF.

The rearrangement joins TRBV19 to TRBJ2-1, with D uncertain. Germline CDR1 and CDR2: LNHDA and SQIVND (reference sequence). The V and J ends lost 0 bases and 2 bases respectively, with 17 bases between them. The CDR3 is 18 residues long. For the CDR3, the DNA is TGTGCCAGTAGTATAGATTTGGCGCCAGGAAATCCCTACAATGAGCAGTTCTTC. Translating gives CASSIDLAPGNPYNEQFF.

V gene TRBV5-4 combines with J gene TRBJ2-7; 8 positions match TRBD2. CDR1 and CDR2 from the germline V gene are SGHNT and YYREEE (reference sequence). The CDR3 runs to 13 residues. V shed 4 bases, J shed 3 bases, and the junction held 3 bases outside the gene matches. CDR3 coding DNA: TGTGCCAGCAGCCGGCGGGAGGACTACGAGCAGTACTTC. This sequence encodes CASSRREDYEQYF.

The V gene is TRBV29-1, the J gene TRBJ2-1; 13 bases match TRBD2. The V segment lost 3 bases and the J segment 3 bases; nucleotides outside the gene matches: 8. CDR1 and CDR2 (germline): SQVTM, ANQGSEA. The CDR3 is made up of 17 amino acids. CDR3 in DNA: TGCAGCGTTGACCCCGGGACTAGCGGGACCGACTACAATGAGCAGTTCTTC. It translates to CSVDPGTSGTDYNEQFF.

This sequence joins TRBV27 and TRBJ1-1; no clear D. V lost 2 bases to trimming and J lost 7 bases, with 14 bases between them. Germline CDR1 and CDR2: MNHEY and SMNVEV (reference sequence). The CDR3 length is 14 residues. The CDR3, as DNA: TGTGCCAGCAGTTTAACCGGGGAAGCGAGTGAAGCTTTCTTT. It specifies CASSLTGEASEAFF.

The chain recombines TRBV28 with TRBJ2-7; 7 bases line up with TRBD2. Unmatched junction bases numbered 3, after V lost 4 bases and J lost 0 bases. The CDR3 is 14 residues long. Germline V gene lookup returns CDR1 MDHEN and CDR2 SYDVKM. The CDR3 spells CASSSSGSSYEQYF. The CDR3 DNA reads TGTGCCAGCAGTTCTAGCGGAAGCTCCTACGAGCAGTACTTC.

V gene TRBV27 combines with J gene TRBJ2-5; TRBD2 agrees at 7 bases. Germline lookup yields CDR1 MNHEY and CDR2 SMNVEV (reference sequence). This CDR3 spans 14 amino acids. Trimming at V came to 5 bases and at J to 5 bases, leaving 8 bases not matched to a gene. The CDR3 DNA follows: TGTGCCAGCAGTCCAGGACTAGGAGAGGAGACCCAGTACTTC. Translating it yields CASSPGLGEETQYF.

The gene calls are TRBV11-3 and TRBJ2-7; 7 bases line up with TRBD1. V lost 2 bases to trimming and J lost 5 bases; unmatched junction nucleotides: 12. This CDR3 is 16 amino acids long. From germline, CDR1 is SGHNT and CDR2 YENEEA. CDR3 protein: CASSLSRQGPPDEQYF. CDR3 in DNA: TGTGCCAGCAGCTTATCGCGACAGGGCCCTCCAGACGAGCAGTACTTC.

V usage is TRBV30 and J usage is TRBJ2-7; possibly TRBD2 for D (6 bases). Germline CDR1 reads GTSNPN; CDR2 reads SVGIG (reference sequence). The V end lost 5 bases, the J end lost 6 bases, and 11 bases lay between the germline ends. The CDR3 consists of 11 residues. The CDR3 is CAWLGGGEQYF. CDR3 sequence (DNA): TGTGCCTGGCTGGGGGGAGGCGAGCAGTACTTC. The full variable domain, with the rest looked up from reference TRBV30 and TRBJ2-7, is SQTIHQWPATLVQPVGSPLSLECTVEGTSNPNLYWYRQAAGRGLQLLFYSVGIGQISSEVPQNLSASRPQDRQFILSSKKLLLSDSGFYLCAWLGGGEQYFGPGTRLTVT.

The genes are TRBV4-3 and TRBJ1-3; D unresolved. V was shortened by 1 base and J by 2 bases, with 6 bases between the two germline ends. The CDR3 has 14 residues. Per germline, CDR1 LGHNA and CDR2 YSLEER. In DNA form, the CDR3 reads TGCGCCAGCAGCCAAGGCGAGACTGGAAACACCATATATTTT. This sequence encodes CASSQGETGNTIYF.

The V and J genes are TRBV6-4 and TRBJ2-1; D is unclear. CDR3 length: 13 amino acids. Trimming pared 4 bases from V and 5 bases from J, leaving 9 bases between. Germline loops: CDR1 MRHNA, CDR2 SNTAGT. CDR3 DNA sequence: TGTGCCAGCAGTGTAGATATCCACAATGAGCAGTTCTTC. Residues: CASSVDIHNEQFF.

This clone was picked up one time. V usage is TRBV10-3 and J usage is TRBJ1-3; D unresolved. The CDR3 loop spans 17 amino acids. Germline-derived CDR1 and CDR2 are ENHRY and SYGVKD. V dropped 0 bases and J dropped 1 base, with 13 bases sitting between them. In DNA form, the CDR3 reads TGTGCCATCAGTGAGTCGGGAGTATGGGAGTCTGGAAACACCATATATTTT. Protein: CAISESGVWESGNTIYF.

The chain recombines TRBV2 with TRBJ1-4; D is possibly TRBD1 (5 bases). Trimming left V 8 bases short and J 2 bases short, with 15 bases between. CDR3 length: 15 residues. Germline assignment: CDR1 SNHLY and CDR2 FYNNEI. CDR3: CASQQPRGTNEKLFF. The CDR3 DNA is TGTGCCAGCCAACAACCCCGGGGGACTAATGAAAAACTGTTTTTT.

The table lists this clone with a count of one. This chain uses TRBV28 with TRBJ2-7; possibly TRBD2 for D (5 bases). CDR3 length equals 13 residues. V lost 3 bases, J lost 1 base, and 7 bases lay in between. Germline CDR1 is MDHEN and CDR2 is SYDVKM. The CDR3 DNA sequence: TGTGCCAGCAGTTTCGTAGCGTCCTACGAGCAGTACTTC. Its translation: CASSFVASYEQYF.

This clone was found once. The rearrangement links TRBV19 to TRBJ2-5; perhaps TRBD2 as D (5 bases). V lost 4 bases and J lost 2, with 14 bases in between. Germline CDR1 is LNHDA and CDR2 is SQIVND (reference sequence). This CDR3 has 15 amino acids. The CDR3 coding sequence is TGTGCCAGTAGTACACTAGTAACCGATCAAGAGACCCAGTACTTC. Residues: CASSTLVTDQETQYF.